The 28 T cell receptor beta chains in this list originate from one sample, sequenced in a study of identical twins. TCRdb ran MiXCR on the 5' RACE reads and lists one entry per CDR3 protein. The data hold about 890,000 distinct CDR3 sequences, with approximately 13% observed a single time. This sample also belongs to another study, concerning yellow fever vaccine responses in identical twins.

Material for sequencing was PBMCs. The receptor source for this set is a woman between 18 and 29 years old in good health.

The V gene is TRBV20-1, the J gene TRBJ2-7; D tentatively reads TRBD1 or TRBD2 (5 bases each). The CDR3 runs 15 residues. The germline V gene has CDR1 DFQATT and CDR2 SNEGSKA (reference sequence). Deletions cut 6 bases from V and 2 bases from J, with 20 bases between. As DNA, the CDR3 is TGCAGTGCGAGGGTCGACCAGGGATTCCCCTACGAGCAGTACGTC. As protein: CSARVDQGFPYEQYV.

The rearrangement joins TRBV6-5 to TRBJ2-5; D is unclear. The CDR3 sequence is 13 residues long. Trimming took 0 bases from V and 5 from J, leaving 7 bases between them. The germline V gene has CDR1 MNHEY and CDR2 SVGAGI. The CDR3 DNA follows: TGTGCCAGCAGTTACTCTAGCTGGGAGACCCAGTACTTC. Translation gives CASSYSSWETQYF.

At least ten counts were recorded for this clonotype. The chain is built from TRBV4-1 and TRBJ1-2, with D perhaps matching TRBD1 (6 bases). CDR1 MGHRA and CDR2 YSYEKL come from the germline V gene. V was shortened by 1 base and J by 0 bases, with 9 bases between the two germline ends. CDR3 length: 15 amino acids. This CDR3 is CASSQGDRPNYGYTF. Written as DNA, the CDR3 is TGCGCCAGCAGCCAAGGAGACAGGCCTAACTATGGCTACACCTTC.

A single count supports this clonotype. The chain couples TRBV7-6 to TRBJ2-1, with D hard to call. Germline CDR1 SGHVS, CDR2 FNYEAQ. This CDR3 is built from 13 residues. V lost 3 bases and J lost 5, with 8 bases in between. The CDR3: CASSLNPDNEQFF. DNA of the CDR3: TGTGCCAGCAGCTTGAACCCCGACAATGAGCAGTTCTTC.

This clonotype was detected only a few times. The chain couples TRBV5-1 to TRBJ2-7; D call uncertain. The CDR3 runs to 13 residues. V shed 0 bases and J shed 7 bases, with 11 bases lying between them. Germline-derived CDR1 and CDR2 are SGHRS and YFSETQ. The CDR3 loop reads CASSLASVREQYF. The CDR3 nucleotides are TGCGCCAGCAGCTTGGCTTCAGTGAGGGAGCAGTACTTC.

The J gene is TRBJ2-1, the V gene TRBV11-2; 8 bases are a match to TRBD1. The CDR3 consists of 16 residues. After removal of 8 bases from V and 4 bases from J, the junction contained 13 bases not matched to a gene. Germline V lookup: CDR1 SGHAT, CDR2 FQNNGV. CDR3 sequence (DNA): TGTGCCAGCCACCAGACCGGACAGGGAACTTACAATGAGCAGTTCTTC. Translating it yields CASHQTGQGTYNEQFF.

This clonotype was observed a handful of times. V gene TRBV10-3 combines with J gene TRBJ2-1; 9 nucleotides line up with TRBD2. Germline lookup yields CDR1 ENHRY and CDR2 SYGVKD. The ends lost 7 bases at V and 4 bases at J; junction bases unmatched: 8. CDR3 size: 15 residues. CDR3 in amino acids: CAINYRAGGYNEQFF. In DNA, the CDR3 is TGTGCCATCAATTACCGAGCGGGGGGTTACAATGAGCAGTTCTTC.

This chain uses TRBV12-3 or TRBV12-4 with TRBJ1-3; D is possibly TRBD1 (5 bases). V shed 5 bases and J shed 4 bases, with 15 bases lying between them. The CDR3 contains 15 residues. This chain's CDR3 is CASSPSGSLGNTIYF. CDR3 DNA: TGTGCCAGCAGTCCATCAGGGTCGTTAGGAAACACCATATATTTT.

The chain couples TRBV29-1 to TRBJ2-5; a weak D match, TRBD2 (6 bases). Germline-derived CDR1 and CDR2 are SQVTM and ANQGSEA. V gave up 6 bases and J gave up 5 bases, with 19 bases separating them. The CDR3 contains 14 residues. The CDR3 loop is CSVAAGRGRETQYF. In DNA, the CDR3 is TGCAGCGTCGCGGCTGGGCGGGGTAGGGAGACCCAGTACTTC.

This clonotype has more than one count but fewer than ten. The chain joins TRBV27 to TRBJ2-2; no definite D call. CDR1 is MNHEY and CDR2 is SMNVEV in the germline V gene (reference sequence). CDR3 length: 14 amino acids. V dropped 5 bases and J dropped 4 bases, with 11 bases sitting between them. CDR3 in amino acids: CASSPRGVTGELFF. For the CDR3, the DNA is TGTGCCAGCAGTCCTCGAGGAGTCACCGGGGAGCTGTTTTTT.

This clonotype was seen at least ten times. The chain has TRBV5-1 and TRBJ1-2, with TRBD1 matching over 7 bases. Trimming took 2 bases from V and 4 from J; bases not matched to a gene: 8. Germline lookup yields CDR1 SGHRS and CDR2 YFSETQ. The CDR3 runs to 15 residues. This CDR3 reads CASSLRGGEGYGYTF. DNA of the CDR3: TGCGCCAGCAGCTTAAGAGGGGGCGAGGGCTATGGCTACACCTTC.

Regarding this clonotype: An end of the junction differs from the germline gene, which may be a read error. V usage is TRBV12-3 or TRBV12-4 and J usage is TRBJ2-1, with D maybe TRBD2 (6 bases). The CDR3 is made up of 16 amino acids. CDR3 sequence (DNA): TGTGCCAGAAGTTTCGTAGCGGCTCGAGGGTACAATGAGCAGTTCTTC. Its protein product is CARSFVAARGYNEQFF.

Only a few counts were recorded for this clonotype. The rearrangement joins TRBV12-3 or TRBV12-4 to TRBJ2-3; TRBD2 matches 8 bases. CDR3 size: 15 residues. V gave up 3 bases and J gave up 4 bases; unmatched junction bases: 6. The CDR3 is CASSFPGGGSDTQYF. CDR3 nucleotides: TGTGCCAGCAGTTTCCCGGGAGGGGGTTCAGATACGCAGTATTTT.

This clonotype was counted between two and nine times. CDR3 region: CSATKTGANPSSYGYTF. The CDR3 coding sequence is TGCAGTGCTACTAAGACAGGGGCCAACCCGAGCTCCTATGGCTACACCTTC. The chain has TRBV20-1 and TRBJ1-2; TRBD1 matches at 8 bases. Germline-derived CDR1 and CDR2 are DFQATT and SNEGSKA (reference sequence). The CDR3 spans 17 residues. V gave up 4 bases and J gave up 4 bases; unmatched junction bases: 17.

This clonotype appeared a few times. The chain has TRBV20-1 and TRBJ2-4; D perhaps matches TRBD2 (6 bases). V lost 5 bases to trimming and J lost 6 bases, with 20 bases between them. The CDR3 totals 15 residues. CDR1 DFQATT and CDR2 SNEGSKA come from the germline V gene (reference sequence). The CDR3 region has the DNA TGCAGTGCTCCACACGTAGGCGGAGGGGTAAACATTCAGTACTTC. Protein sequence: CSAPHVGGGVNIQYF.

This clonotype has more than one count but fewer than ten. The CDR3 DNA reads TGTGCCAGCACACCGGACCAGATCAATGAGCAGTTCTTC. This translates into CASTPDQINEQFF. J is TRBJ2-1 and V is TRBV12-3 or TRBV12-4; D not resolved. This CDR3 region has 13 residues. The V and J ends lost 7 bases and 6 bases respectively, with 13 bases between them.

There are many counts of this clonotype. This chain connects TRBV28 to TRBJ2-3; the D gene could be TRBD1 or TRBD2 (6 bases each). With 3 bases removed from V and 6 bases from J, the gap between germline ends came to 13 bases. Germline V gene sequence: CDR1 MDHEN, CDR2 SYDVKM. CDR3 length equals 14 residues. The CDR3 loop reads CASSFWGASDTQYF. The CDR3 DNA sequence: TGTGCCAGCAGTTTTTGGGGGGCTTCGGATACGCAGTATTTT.

This sequence joins TRBV20-1 and TRBJ1-2, with D perhaps TRBD1 (5 bases). CDR3 length: 13 amino acids. The V gene's germline CDR1 is DFQATT and CDR2 SNEGSKA (reference sequence). V was shortened by 3 bases and J by 3 bases, with 11 bases between the two germline ends. CDR3 nucleotide sequence: TGCAGTGCTAGCCCAGGGTCTGACTATGGCTACACCTTC. Its translation is CSASPGSDYGYTF.

The chain couples TRBV9 to TRBJ2-3, with TRBD2 matching 7 bases. The CDR3 length is 14 residues. The V segment lost 4 bases and the J segment 2 bases; nucleotides outside the gene matches: 4. The germline V gene encodes CDR1 SGDLS and CDR2 YYNGEE. The CDR3 spells CASSPRDYTDTQYF. Written as DNA, the CDR3 is TGTGCCAGCAGCCCCCGGGACTACACAGATACGCAGTATTTT.

This clonotype was seen more than once but under ten times. The J gene is TRBJ1-2, the V gene TRBV3-1; D gene unclear. Germline values: CDR1 LGHDT, CDR2 YNNKEL (reference sequence). The CDR3 sequence is 11 residues long. Deletions cut 5 bases from V and 8 bases from J, with 9 bases between. CDR3 residues: CASSSTAGYTF. In DNA, the CDR3 is TGTGCCAGCAGCTCCACGGCGGGCTACACCTTC.

This chain joins TRBV28 and TRBJ2-1, with D possibly TRBD2 on 7 matching bases. The CDR3 has 15 amino acids. Germline V CDR1 and CDR2: MDHEN, SYDVKM. The V end lost 6 bases, the J end lost 9 bases, and 21 bases lay between the germline ends. The CDR3 spells CASSRADRPGGEQFF. DNA of the CDR3: TGTGCCAGCAGCCGAGCGGACAGACCGGGGGGTGAGCAGTTCTTC.

A few counts support this clonotype. The V and J genes are TRBV5-1 and TRBJ1-6; D is unresolved. Per germline, CDR1 SGHRS and CDR2 YFSETQ. There are 13 residues in the CDR3. Trimming took 4 bases from V and 6 from J, leaving 8 bases between them. Here the CDR3 DNA reads TGCGCCAGCAGCCCAGAGAGTAATTCACCCCTCCACTTT. Its translation is CASSPESNSPLHF.

The genes are TRBV29-1 and TRBJ2-5, with D perhaps being TRBD1 or TRBD2 (9 bases each). V lost 7 bases, J lost 5 bases, and 38 bases lay in between. CDR3 length equals 20 residues. Germline V gene data show CDR1 as SQVTM and CDR2 as ANQGSEA. The CDR3 region is CSAGTGGRPPAGGLGETQYF. The CDR3 bases are TGCAGCGCCGGCACAGGGGGCCGACCCCCGGCGGGAGGGTTAGGCGAGACCCAGTACTTC.

The chain joins TRBV20-1 to TRBJ1-3, with a possible D match to TRBD1 (6 bases). The germline V and J ends were trimmed by 3 bases and 0 bases, with 15 bases remaining between them. CDR1 is DFQATT, CDR2 SNEGSKA, per germline (reference sequence). The CDR3 is 16 amino acids. The CDR3: CSARGLTGPSGNTIYF. The DNA for the CDR3 is TGCAGTGCTAGGGGGTTAACAGGGCCCTCTGGAAACACCATATATTTT.

This clonotype was picked up one time. This chain links TRBV6-5 with TRBJ1-4, with D hard to call. The CDR3 consists of 16 residues. From germline, CDR1 is MNHEY and CDR2 SVGAGI. V shed 0 bases and J shed 3 bases, with 11 bases lying between them. DNA for the CDR3: TGTGCCAGCAGTTACTCGTCCGTGGGCGCTAATGAAAAACTGTTTTTT. Amino acid sequence: CASSYSSVGANEKLFF.

This clonotype came up a few times. This rearrangement joins TRBV20-1 to TRBJ2-7, with 9 nucleotides matching TRBD2. The CDR3 extends over 13 amino acids. Trimming at V came to 7 bases and at J to 4 bases, leaving 8 bases not matched to a gene. The germline V gene encodes CDR1 DFQATT and CDR2 SNEGSKA (reference sequence). As DNA, the CDR3 is TGCAGTGTCCCGGGACTAGCACTTTACGAGCAGTACTTC. Its translation is CSVPGLALYEQYF.

The CDR3 bases are TGCGCCAGCAGCTTCAACGCCGGGATGAGGGGCAATGAGCAGTTCTTC. As protein: CASSFNAGMRGNEQFF. This chain uses TRBV5-1 with TRBJ2-1; D tentatively reads TRBD1 or TRBD2 (5 bases each). CDR1 and CDR2 from the germline V gene are SGHRS and YFSETQ. The CDR3 has 16 residues. The ends were cut back, 2 bases at V and 6 bases at J, with 18 bases in the middle.

This clonotype was counted ten times or more. J is TRBJ1-1 and V is TRBV5-1; TRBD1 might be the D (6 bases). This CDR3 has 14 residues. V was trimmed by 2 bases and J by 1 base, leaving 9 bases between them. CDR1 is SGHRS and CDR2 is YFSETQ in the germline V gene. For the CDR3, the DNA is TGCGCCAGCAGCTTATCACAGGGGAACACTGAAGCTTTCTTT. This sequence encodes CASSLSQGNTEAFF.